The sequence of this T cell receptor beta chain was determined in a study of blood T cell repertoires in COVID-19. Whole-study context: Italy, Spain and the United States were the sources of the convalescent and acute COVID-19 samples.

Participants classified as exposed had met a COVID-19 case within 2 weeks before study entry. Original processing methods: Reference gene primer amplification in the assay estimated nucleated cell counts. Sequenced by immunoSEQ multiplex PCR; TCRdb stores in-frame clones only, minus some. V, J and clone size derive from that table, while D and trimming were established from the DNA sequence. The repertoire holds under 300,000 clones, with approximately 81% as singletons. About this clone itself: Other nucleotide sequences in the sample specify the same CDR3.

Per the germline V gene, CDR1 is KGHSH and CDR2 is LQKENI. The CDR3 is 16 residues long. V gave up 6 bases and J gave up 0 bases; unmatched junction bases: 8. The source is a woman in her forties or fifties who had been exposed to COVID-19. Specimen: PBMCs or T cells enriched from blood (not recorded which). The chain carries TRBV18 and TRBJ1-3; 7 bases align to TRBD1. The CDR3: CASSSRGQSSGNTIYF. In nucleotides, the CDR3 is TGTGCCAGCTCGTCGAGGGGACAGAGCTCTGGAAACACCATATATTTT.